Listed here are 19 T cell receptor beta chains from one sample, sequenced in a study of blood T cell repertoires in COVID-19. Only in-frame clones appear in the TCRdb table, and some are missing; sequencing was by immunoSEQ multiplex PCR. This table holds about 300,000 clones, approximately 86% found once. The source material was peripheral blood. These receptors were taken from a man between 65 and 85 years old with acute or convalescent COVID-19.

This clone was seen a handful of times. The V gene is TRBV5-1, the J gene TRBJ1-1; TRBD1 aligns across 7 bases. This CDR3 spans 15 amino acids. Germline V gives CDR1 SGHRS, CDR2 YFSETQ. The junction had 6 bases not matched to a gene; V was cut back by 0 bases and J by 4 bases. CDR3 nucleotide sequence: TGCGCCAGCAGCTTGGGAGGACAGGTGCTCACTGAAGCTTTCTTT. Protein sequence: CASSLGGQVLTEAFF.

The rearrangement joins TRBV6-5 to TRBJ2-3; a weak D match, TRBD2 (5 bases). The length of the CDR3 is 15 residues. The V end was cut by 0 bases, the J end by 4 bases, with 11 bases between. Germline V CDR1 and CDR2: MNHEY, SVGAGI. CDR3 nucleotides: TGTGCCAGCAGTTACTCGTCGGGGTACCCAGATACGCAGTATTTT. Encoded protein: CASSYSSGYPDTQYF.

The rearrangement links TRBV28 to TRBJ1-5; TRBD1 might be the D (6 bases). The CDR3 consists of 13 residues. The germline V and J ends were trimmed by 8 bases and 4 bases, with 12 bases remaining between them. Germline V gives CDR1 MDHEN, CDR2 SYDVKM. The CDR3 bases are TGTGCCAGCGGGGGGGGCGGAAATCAGCCCCAGCATTTT. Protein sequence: CASGGGGNQPQHF.

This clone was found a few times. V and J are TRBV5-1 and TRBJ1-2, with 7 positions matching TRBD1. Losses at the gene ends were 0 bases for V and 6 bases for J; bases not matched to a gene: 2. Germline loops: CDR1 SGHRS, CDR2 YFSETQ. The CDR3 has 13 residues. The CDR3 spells CASSLEGANGYTF. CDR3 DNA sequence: TGCGCCAGCAGCTTGGAGGGGGCTAATGGCTACACCTTC.

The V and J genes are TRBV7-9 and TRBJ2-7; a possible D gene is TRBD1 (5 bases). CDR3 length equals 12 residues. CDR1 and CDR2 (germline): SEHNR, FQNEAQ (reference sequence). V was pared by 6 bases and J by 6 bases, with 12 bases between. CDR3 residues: CASSQGVGEQYF. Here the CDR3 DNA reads TGTGCCAGCAGTCAAGGGGTAGGCGAGCAGTACTTC.

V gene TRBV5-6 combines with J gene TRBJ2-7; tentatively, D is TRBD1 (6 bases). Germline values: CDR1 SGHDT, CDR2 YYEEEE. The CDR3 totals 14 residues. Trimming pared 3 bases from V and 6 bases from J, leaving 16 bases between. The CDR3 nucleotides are TGTGCCAGCAGCTCACGCGGACAGACCCTCGAGCAGTACTTC. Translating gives CASSSRGQTLEQYF. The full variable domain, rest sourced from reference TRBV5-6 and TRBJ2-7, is DAGVTQSPTHLIKTRGQQVTLRCSPKSGHDTVSWYQQALGQGPQFIFQYYEEEERQRGNFPDRFSGHQFPNYSSELNVNALLLGDSALYLCASSSRGQTLEQYFGPGTRLTVT.

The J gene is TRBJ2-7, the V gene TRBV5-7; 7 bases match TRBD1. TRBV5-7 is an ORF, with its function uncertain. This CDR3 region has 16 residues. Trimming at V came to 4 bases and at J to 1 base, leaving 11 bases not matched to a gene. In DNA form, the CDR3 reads TGTGCCAGCAGCCCGACGGTCCTGACAGGGTCCTACGAGCAGTACTTC. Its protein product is CASSPTVLTGSYEQYF.

CDR3 protein: CASSLGRGLYNEQFF. The CDR3 DNA is TGTGCCAGCAGCTTAGGGCGGGGGCTATATAATGAGCAGTTCTTC. The V call is TRBV7-6, the J call TRBJ2-1; tentative D call: TRBD2 (7 bases). CDR1 and CDR2 from the germline V gene are SGHVS and FNYEAQ. The CDR3 is made up of 15 amino acids. V was clipped by 1 base and J by 7 bases, with 14 bases between them. Looking up the rest from reference TRBV7-6 and TRBJ2-1 gives the full variable domain: GAGVSQSPRYKVTKRGQDVALRCDPISGHVSLYWYRQALGQGPEFLTYFNYEAQQDKSGLPNDRFSAERPEGSISTLTIQRTEQRDSAMYRCASSLGRGLYNEQFFGPGTRLTVL.

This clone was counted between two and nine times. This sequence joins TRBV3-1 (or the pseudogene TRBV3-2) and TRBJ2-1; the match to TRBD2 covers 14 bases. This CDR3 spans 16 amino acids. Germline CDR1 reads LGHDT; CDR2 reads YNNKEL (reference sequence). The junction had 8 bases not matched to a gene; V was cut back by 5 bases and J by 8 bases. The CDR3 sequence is CASSAGLAGVLDEQFF. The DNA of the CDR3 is TGTGCCAGCAGCGCGGGACTAGCGGGAGTGTTGGATGAGCAGTTCTTC.

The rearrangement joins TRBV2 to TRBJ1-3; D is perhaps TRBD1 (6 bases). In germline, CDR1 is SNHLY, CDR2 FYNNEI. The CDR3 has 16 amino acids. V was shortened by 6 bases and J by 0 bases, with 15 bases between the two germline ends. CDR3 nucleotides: TGTGCCAGCAGCCCCGGACAGAATCTCTCTGGAAACACCATATATTTT. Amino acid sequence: CASSPGQNLSGNTIYF.

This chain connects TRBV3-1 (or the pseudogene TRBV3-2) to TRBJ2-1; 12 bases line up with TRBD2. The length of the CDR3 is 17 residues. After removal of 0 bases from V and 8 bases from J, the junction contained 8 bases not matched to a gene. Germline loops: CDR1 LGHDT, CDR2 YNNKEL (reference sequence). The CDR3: CASSQEMTSGRPDEQFF. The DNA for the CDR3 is TGTGCCAGCAGCCAAGAGATGACTAGCGGGAGACCCGATGAGCAGTTCTTC.

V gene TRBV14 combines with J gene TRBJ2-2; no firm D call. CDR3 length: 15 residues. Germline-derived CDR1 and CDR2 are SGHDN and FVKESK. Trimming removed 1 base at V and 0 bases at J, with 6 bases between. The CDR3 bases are TGTGCCAGCAGCCAAGGGCTTACGAACACCGGGGAGCTGTTTTTT. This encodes CASSQGLTNTGELFF.

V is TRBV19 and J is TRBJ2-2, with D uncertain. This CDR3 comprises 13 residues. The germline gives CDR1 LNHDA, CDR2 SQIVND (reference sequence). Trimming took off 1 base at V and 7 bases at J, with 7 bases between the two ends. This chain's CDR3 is CASSIVRVGELFF. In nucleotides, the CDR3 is TGTGCCAGTAGTATAGTGAGAGTCGGGGAGCTGTTTTTT.

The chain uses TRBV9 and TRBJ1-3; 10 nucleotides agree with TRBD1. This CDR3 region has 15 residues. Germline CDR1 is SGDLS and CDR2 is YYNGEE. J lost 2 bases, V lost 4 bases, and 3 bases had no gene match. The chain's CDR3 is CASSLGQGAGNTIYF. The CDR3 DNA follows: TGTGCCAGCAGCCTCGGACAGGGGGCTGGAAACACCATATATTTT.

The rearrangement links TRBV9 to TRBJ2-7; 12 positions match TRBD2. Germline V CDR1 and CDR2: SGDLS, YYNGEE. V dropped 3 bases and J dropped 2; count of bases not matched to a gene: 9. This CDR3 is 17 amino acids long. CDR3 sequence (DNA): TGTGCCAGCAGCGCCACTTATTCTAGCGGGAGGGCCTACGAGCAGTACTTC. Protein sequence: CASSATYSSGRAYEQYF.

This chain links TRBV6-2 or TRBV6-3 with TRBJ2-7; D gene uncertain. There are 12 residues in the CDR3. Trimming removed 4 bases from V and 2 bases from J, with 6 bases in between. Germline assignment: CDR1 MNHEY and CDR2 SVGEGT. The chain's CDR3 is CASSSEAYEQYF. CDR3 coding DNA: TGTGCCAGCAGTTCCGAGGCCTACGAGCAGTACTTC.

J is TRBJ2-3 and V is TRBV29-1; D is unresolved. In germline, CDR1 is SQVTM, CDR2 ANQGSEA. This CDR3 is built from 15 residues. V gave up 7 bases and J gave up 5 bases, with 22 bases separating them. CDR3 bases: TGCAGCGGAGCGTTCGAGCACCCCGCCGAAGATACGCAGTATTTT. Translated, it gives CSGAFEHPAEDTQYF.

CDR3 DNA: TGTGCCAGCAGCCTGGGACTAGCGGGCACCGGGGAGCTGTTTTTT. It specifies CASSLGLAGTGELFF. The chain employs TRBV11-2 and TRBJ2-2; 12 nucleotides line up with TRBD2. Per germline, CDR1 SGHAT and CDR2 FQNNGV. The CDR3 runs to 15 residues. The V gene end was trimmed by 5 bases and the J gene end by 4 bases; junction bases not matched to a gene: 2.

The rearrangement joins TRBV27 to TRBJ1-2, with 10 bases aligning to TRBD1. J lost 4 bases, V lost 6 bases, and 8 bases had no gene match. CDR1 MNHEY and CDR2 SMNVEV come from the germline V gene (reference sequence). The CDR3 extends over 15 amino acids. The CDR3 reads CASSRTGQGFYGYTF. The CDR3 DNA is TGTGCCAGCAGCCGAACGGGACAGGGGTTCTATGGCTACACCTTC.